This T cell receptor beta chain was identified during a study of T cell responses to AZD1222 COVID-19 vaccine. The length of the CDR3 is 15 residues. V lost 6 bases to trimming and J lost 0 bases, with 12 bases between them. Germline-derived CDR1 and CDR2 are SGHNT and YENEEA. The method was immunoSEQ multiplex PCR; TCRdb's version includes in-frame clones alone and lacks a portion of them. The sample lists about 140,000 clones; roughly 92% were seen once. This sequence was found in an adult who received the AZD1222 COVID-19 vaccine. The sample consisted of peripheral blood, taken 28 days after the second AZD1222 dose. This chain links TRBV11-3 with TRBJ2-1, with no clear D. The CDR3 sequence is CASSRSGNSYNEQFF. The CDR3, as DNA: TGTGCCAGCAGTCGTTCGGGTAACTCCTACAATGAGCAGTTCTTC.